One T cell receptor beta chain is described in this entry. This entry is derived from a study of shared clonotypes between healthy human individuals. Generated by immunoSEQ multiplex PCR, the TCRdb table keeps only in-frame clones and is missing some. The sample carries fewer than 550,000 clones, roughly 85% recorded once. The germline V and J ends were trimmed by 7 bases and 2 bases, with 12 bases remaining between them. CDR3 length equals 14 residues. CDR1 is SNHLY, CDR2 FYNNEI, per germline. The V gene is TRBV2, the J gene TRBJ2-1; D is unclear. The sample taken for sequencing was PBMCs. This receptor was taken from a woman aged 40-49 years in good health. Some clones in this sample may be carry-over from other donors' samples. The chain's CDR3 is CASTGLAAYNEQFF. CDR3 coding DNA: TGTGCCAGCACCGGGTTGGCAGCCTACAATGAGCAGTTCTTC. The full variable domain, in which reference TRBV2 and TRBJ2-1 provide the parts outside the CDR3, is EPEVTQTPSHQVTQMGQEVILRCVPISNHLYFYWYRQILGQKVEFLVSFYNNEISEKSEIFDDQFSVERPDGSNFTLKIRSTKLEDSAMYFCASTGLAAYNEQFFGPGTRLTVL.